These 10 T cell receptor beta chains were all obtained from the same sample, sequenced in a study of blood T cell repertoires in COVID-19. Assay: immunoSEQ multiplex PCR; the TCRdb copy retains only in-frame clones and omits some. There are about 180,000 clones in the sample; roughly 84% occur only once, and 14% lies in the top ten. Input material: peripheral blood. The source is a man between 18 and 35 years old with active or convalescent COVID-19.

This chain uses TRBV13 with TRBJ1-5, with 8 bases that match TRBD1. Germline CDR1 reads PRHDT; CDR2 reads FYEKMQ (reference sequence). The CDR3 totals 16 residues. V lost 5 bases, J lost 3 bases, and 9 bases stayed unmatched. The CDR3 nucleotides read TGTGCCAGCAGCCTCTCAGACAGGGGTGCCAATCAGCCCCAGCATTTT. Protein sequence: CASSLSDRGANQPQHF.

The J gene is TRBJ1-1, the V gene TRBV5-1; D is perhaps TRBD1 (5 bases). Germline lookup yields CDR1 SGHRS and CDR2 YFSETQ. The germline V and J ends were trimmed by 4 bases and 2 bases, with 9 bases remaining between them. The CDR3 loop spans 13 amino acids. The chain's CDR3 is CASSVDRNTEAFF. CDR3 in DNA: TGCGCCAGCAGCGTCGACAGAAACACTGAAGCTTTCTTT.

As concerns this clone: The sample carries other DNA sequences with the same CDR3. In DNA form, the CDR3 reads TGTGCCAGCAGTTACAGAGACAGGGGATTCTACGAGCAGTACTTC. It encodes CASSYRDRGFYEQYF. The chain recombines TRBV6-5 with TRBJ2-7, with 8 nucleotides matching TRBD1. Germline values: CDR1 MNHEY, CDR2 SVGAGI. CDR3 length: 15 residues. V gave up 2 bases and J gave up 3 bases; unmatched junction bases: 6.

This chain connects TRBV6-1 to TRBJ2-1, with D unresolved. CDR1 and CDR2 (germline): MNHNS, SASEGT. V was trimmed by 1 base and J by 3 bases, leaving 10 bases between them. This CDR3 contains 15 residues. The CDR3 DNA sequence: TGTGCCAGCAGTGAAGGGCAGGAATACTACAATGAGCAGTTCTTC. Protein sequence: CASSEGQEYYNEQFF.

This clone was counted only a few times. CDR3 in amino acids: CATSDRPGTGAGELFF. CDR3 nucleotide sequence: TGTGCCACCAGTGACCGTCCCGGGACAGGGGCCGGGGAGCTGTTTTTT. The J gene is TRBJ2-2, the V gene TRBV24-1, with 10 bases that match TRBD1. The CDR3 loop spans 16 amino acids. The germline gives CDR1 KGHDR, CDR2 SFDVKD. With V trimmed by 4 bases and J by 6 bases, 7 bases remained unmatched.

The chain is built from TRBV27 and TRBJ2-1; unclear D gene. Trimming shortened V by 8 bases and J by 4 bases, and 15 bases separated the two germline ends. CDR1 is MNHEY and CDR2 is SMNVEV in the germline V gene (reference sequence). The CDR3 spans 14 residues. The CDR3 bases are TGTGCCAGCTACCCAGGCTCCCCTTACAATGAGCAGTTCTTC. This sequence encodes CASYPGSPYNEQFF.

For the CDR3, the DNA is TGTGCCAGCGGACGTCCTGGGAGCCAATCCTACGAGCAGTACTTC. The encoded protein is CASGRPGSQSYEQYF. The chain is built from TRBV7-2 and TRBJ2-7; the D gene is possibly TRBD2 (5 bases). The V end lost 8 bases, the J end lost 1 base, and 18 bases lay between the germline ends. There are 15 residues in the CDR3. Germline V lookup: CDR1 SGHTA, CDR2 FQGNSA.

The chain joins TRBV11-3 to TRBJ1-6; tentatively, D is TRBD1 (5 bases). CDR3 size: 13 residues. Germline V lookup: CDR1 SGHNT, CDR2 YENEEA. Trimming took 3 bases from V and 12 from J, leaving 12 bases between them. The CDR3 region has the DNA TGTGCCAGCAGCTTTGGGCCAGGGAAACCCCTCCACTTT. This gives the protein CASSFGPGKPLHF.

The V and J genes are TRBV18 and TRBJ2-2; 12 nucleotides agree with TRBD2. The CDR3 runs to 16 residues. V trimming: 3 bases; J trimming: 2 bases; junction bases outside the gene matches: 1. The germline V gene encodes CDR1 KGHSH and CDR2 LQKENI. The CDR3 region is CASSPGLAGNTGELFF. CDR3 nucleotide sequence: TGTGCCAGCTCACCCGGACTAGCGGGAAACACCGGGGAGCTGTTTTTT.

Comments on this clone: This may come from a read error, since a much larger clone is one base off. Other nucleotide sequences from this sample produce the same CDR3. The rearrangement uses TRBV6-1 and TRBJ1-2; no reliable D call. Trimming left V 2 bases short and J 1 base short, with 5 bases between. Germline CDR1 MNHNS, CDR2 SASEGT. The CDR3 has 13 residues. Written as DNA, the CDR3 is TGTGCCAGCAGTGAACGGGGTAACTATGGCTACACCTTC. Amino acid sequence: CASSERGNYGYTF.